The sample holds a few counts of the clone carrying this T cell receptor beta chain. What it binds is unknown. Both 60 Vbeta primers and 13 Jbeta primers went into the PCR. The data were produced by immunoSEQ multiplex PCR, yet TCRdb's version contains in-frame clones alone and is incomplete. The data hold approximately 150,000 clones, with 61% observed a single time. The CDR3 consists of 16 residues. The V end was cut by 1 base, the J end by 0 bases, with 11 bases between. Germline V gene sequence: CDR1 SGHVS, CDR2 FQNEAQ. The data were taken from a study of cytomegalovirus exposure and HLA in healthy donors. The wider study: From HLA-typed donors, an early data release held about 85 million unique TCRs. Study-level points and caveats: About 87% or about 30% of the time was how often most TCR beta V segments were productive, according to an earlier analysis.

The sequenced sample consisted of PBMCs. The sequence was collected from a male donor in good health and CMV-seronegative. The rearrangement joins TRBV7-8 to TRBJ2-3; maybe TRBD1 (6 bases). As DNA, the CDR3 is TGTGCCAGCAGCTTAGACCAGGGGTTTAGCACAGATACGCAGTATTTT. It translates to CASSLDQGFSTDTQYF. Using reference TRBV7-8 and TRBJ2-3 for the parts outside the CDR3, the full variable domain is GAGVSQSPRYKVAKRGQDVALRCDPISGHVSLFWYQQALGQGPEFLTYFQNEAQLDKSGLPSDRFFAERPEGSVSTLKIQRTQQEDSAVYLCASSLDQGFSTDTQYFGPGTRLTVL.